What follows describes a single TCR beta chain. What antigen it recognizes has not been identified. Base qualities are missing; no much larger clone stands one base away. TCRbeta CDR3 regions were amplified from genomic DNA by means of the immunoSEQ Assay, a bias-controlled multiplex PCR. Under the source paper's analysis protocol: Within the assay, amplification of reference gene primers was used to estimate how many nucleated cells each sample contained. To quantify the absolute abundance of each unique TCRbeta CDR3 rearrangement, sequence reads were collapsed and filtered. For each sample, productive Simpson clonality was calculated by taking the square root of Simpson's diversity index across productive rearrangements. As stored in TCRdb, this immuneACCESS dataset retains in-frame rearrangements with V and J assigned. A fraction of the clones does not appear; measured against another copy, unresolved V genes explain less than half of the discrepancy, and the remainder lacks a known reason. The D gene and trimming were derived from the DNA, and the V and J assignments and clone size from that table. The sample yields 150,000 to 200,000 clones; 86% were counted once. The top ten constitute about 9.7% of the sample.

Each collaborating institution followed its own protocols to collect whole blood in K2EDTA tubes. Collaborator samples were shipped for TCRbeta analysis as frozen whole blood, isolated PBMCs, or DNA extracted from either sample type. This specimen comes from a study of blood T cell repertoires in COVID-19 (dated by TCRdb to 2018 to 2020). About the investigation overall: Samples covering the acute and convalescent phases of COVID-19 were provided by collaborators in the United States, Italy and Spain. Deeply sampled blood TCRbeta repertoires from subjects exposed to, actively infected with, or recovered from COVID-19 were included in the dataset. The samples were drawn from two sources: the first 160 participants of the ongoing ImmuneRACE study, and 1,000 to 1,500 subjects contributed by 6 global collaborators. The prospective study material was composed of cDNA or gDNA derived from T cells, B-cell-depleted T cells, or PBMCs. HLA class I and class II types, where available, came from metadata supplied by the sample provider rather than from assay-based typing. The repertoires were made available in a free public database intended to serve as a resource for research on the immune response to SARS-CoV-2. Sample metadata almost always included a de-identified subject ID, COVID-19 status, age in years and sex. Overall results and qualifications from the work: Clinical and demographic metadata were provided uncurated, with the amount varying by source and participant.

The CDR1 and CDR2 encoded by the germline V gene are SNHLY and FYNNEI. The CDR3 goes from the cysteine to the phenylalanine over 15 residues. CDR3 DNA only is kept here, 45 bases in frame from base 1. V is cut back by 2 bases and J by 8 bases, with 8 bases in the junction unmatched. Source material: peripheral blood. Rearrangement joined TRBV2 to TRBJ2-1; the central 8 bases match TRBD1. The TCR comes from a man aged 50 to 59 with active or convalescent COVID-19. The base sequence is TGTGCCAGCAGTGAACGACGGACAGGGTACCATGAGCAGTTCTTC. The resulting protein is CASSERRTGYHEQFF.